The sample holds one count of the clone carrying this TCR beta chain. The sample comes from a study of blood T cell repertoires in COVID-19. Overall study context: Acute and convalescent COVID-19 samples came from the United States, Italy and Spain. Nucleic acid was either cDNA or gDNA, and it came from T cells, B-cell-depleted T cells, or PBMCs.

The authors' processing: The assay estimated nucleated cells by amplifying reference gene primers. TCRdb's table, derived via immunoSEQ multiplex PCR, lists solely in-frame clones and lacks some. V and J calls and clone size are as listed in that table; D and trimming were resolved from the DNA. Among under 65,000 clones listed, 86% were seen once. The CDR3 sequence is 15 residues long. CDR1 SGHRS and CDR2 YFSETQ come from the germline V gene. V was shortened by 0 bases and J by 10 bases, with 14 bases between the two germline ends. Sequencing was done on a sample of peripheral blood. The TCR originated in a man between 60 and 75 years old with acute or convalescent COVID-19. The rearrangement joins TRBV5-1 to TRBJ1-6; D gene uncertain. CDR3 in amino acids: CASSLAQVAGSPLHF. CDR3 DNA: TGCGCCAGCAGCTTGGCCCAGGTTGCGGGATCACCCCTCCACTTT.